The 30 T cell receptor beta chains below were found in one sample sequenced in a study of early T cells in non-severe SARS-CoV-2 infection. TCRdb reprocessed the 5' RACE reads via MiXCR and lists one record per CDR3 protein. The table records about 58,000 distinct CDR3 sequences, around 11% of them present only once. The sequencing sample was made of whole blood. The receptors come from an adult who was a healthcare worker with PCR-confirmed SARS-CoV-2 infection or an uninfected control (not recorded which).

This chain connects TRBV7-9 to TRBJ2-2; tentatively, D is TRBD2 (6 bases). Trimming stripped 2 bases from V and 0 bases from J, with 13 bases between. This CDR3 is 17 amino acids long. Germline V gene lookup returns CDR1 SEHNR and CDR2 FQNEAQ (reference sequence). The CDR3 coding sequence is TGTGCCAGCAGCTTACCGGAGGGCAGGACGAACACCGGGGAGCTGTTTTTT. Amino acids: CASSLPEGRTNTGELFF.

Ten or more counts support this clonotype. V is TRBV29-1 and J is TRBJ2-7, with 10 positions matching TRBD1. The trim removed 6 bases at V and 5 bases at J, leaving 7 bases unmatched. This CDR3 spans 13 amino acids. CDR1 and CDR2 (germline): SQVTM, ANQGSEA. The chain's CDR3 is CSVRTGGMHEQYF. Here the CDR3 DNA reads TGCAGCGTCCGGACAGGGGGAATGCACGAGCAGTACTTC.

The CDR3 DNA reads TGCGCCAGCAGCCGTGTCAGGGATCGGGACATGAACACTGAAGCTTTCTTT. Translating it yields CASSRVRDRDMNTEAFF. This chain uses TRBV5-1 with TRBJ1-1, with a tentative D call TRBD1 (6 bases). The ends were cut back, 4 bases at V and 0 bases at J, with 19 bases in the middle. This CDR3 spans 17 amino acids. Looked up from germline, CDR1 is SGHRS and CDR2 is YFSETQ.

This chain joins TRBV11-2 and TRBJ2-7, with D tentatively TRBD2 (5 bases). V was pared by 5 bases and J by 3 bases, with 17 bases between. Germline-derived CDR1 and CDR2 are SGHAT and FQNNGV. This CDR3 has 15 amino acids. CDR3 sequence reads: CASSLGVAYHYEQYF. Here the CDR3 DNA reads TGTGCCAGCAGCCTTGGGGTAGCGTACCACTACGAGCAGTACTTC. The whole variable domain, filled in from reference TRBV11-2 and TRBJ2-7, reads EAGVAQSPRYKIIEKRQSVAFWCNPISGHATLYWYQQILGQGPKLLIQFQNNGVVDDSQLPKDRFSAERLKGVDSTLKIQPAKLEDSAVYLCASSLGVAYHYEQYFGPGTRLTVT.

The chain recombines TRBV29-1 with TRBJ1-1, with TRBD1 identical over 10 bases. The CDR3 is 14 amino acids. Trimming at V came to 4 bases and at J to 11 bases, leaving 13 bases not matched to a gene. The germline gives CDR1 SQVTM, CDR2 ANQGSEA. The DNA of the CDR3 is TGCAGCGTTGCACCGGGACAGGGGAAACTATATGCTTTCTTT. Translating gives CSVAPGQGKLYAFF. The whole variable domain, filled in from reference TRBV29-1 and TRBJ1-1, reads SAVISQKPSRDICQRGTSLTIQCQVDSQVTMMFWYRQQPGQSLTLIATANQGSEATYESGFVIDKFPISRPNLTFSTLTVSNMSPEDSSIYLCSVAPGQGKLYAFFGQGTRLTVV.

The chain is built from TRBV23-1 and TRBJ1-5; possible D gene TRBD1, 5 bases. TRBV23-1 counts as an open reading frame of uncertain function. V was pared by 0 bases and J by 2 bases, with 11 bases between. The CDR3 has 16 amino acids. The CDR3 coding sequence is TGCGCCAGCAGTCAATCGGTGGGGGACTGCAATCAGCCCCAGCATTTT. Protein sequence: CASSQSVGDCNQPQHF.

A single count supports this clonotype. The V and J genes are TRBV12-3 or TRBV12-4 and TRBJ2-7; possibly TRBD1 or TRBD2 for D (5 bases each). Deletions cut 6 bases from V and 5 bases from J, with 20 bases between. This CDR3 comprises 15 residues. CDR3 sequence (DNA): TGTGCCAGCAGCCCAGACTGGGGGTCAGGAAACGAGCAGTACTTC. Encoded protein: CASSPDWGSGNEQYF.

In its sample, this clonotype was seen a few times. This chain links TRBV20-1 with TRBJ1-2; D perhaps matches TRBD1 (6 bases). CDR3 size: 15 residues. V gave up 6 bases and J gave up 0 bases, with 17 bases separating them. Germline V gives CDR1 DFQATT, CDR2 SNEGSKA (reference sequence). CDR3 DNA: TGCAGTGCCCGAAGCTGGGACACAGCTAACTATGGCTACACCTTC. Its translation is CSARSWDTANYGYTF.

This rearrangement joins TRBV11-3 to TRBJ2-2; TRBD2 agrees at 7 bases. V lost 4 bases and J lost 5; bases outside the gene matches: 4. The germline CDR1 and CDR2 sequences are SGHNT and YENEEA. The CDR3 loop spans 14 amino acids. CDR3 nucleotides: TGTGCCAGCAGCTCCCTTAGCGGGACCGGGGAGCTGTTTTTT. Residues: CASSSLSGTGELFF. The variable domain in full, with the rest retrieved from reference TRBV11-3 and TRBJ2-2, is EAGVVQSPRYKIIEKKQPVAFWCNPISGHNTLYWYLQNLGQGPELLIRYENEEAVDDSQLPKDRFSAERLKGVDSTLKIQPAELGDSAVYLCASSSLSGTGELFFGEGSRLTVL.

This clonotype came up many times. V gene TRBV7-9 combines with J gene TRBJ2-2, with unresolved D. This CDR3 region has 14 residues. Germline V CDR1 and CDR2: SEHNR, FQNEAQ (reference sequence). The ends were cut back, 2 bases at V and 2 bases at J, with 6 bases in the middle. CDR3 amino acids: CASSLRPNTGELFF. CDR3 bases: TGTGCCAGCAGCTTACGGCCCAACACCGGGGAGCTGTTTTTT.

This clonotype came up many times. The chain joins TRBV30 to TRBJ1-4; D is unclear. This CDR3 region has 12 residues. Germline CDR1 GTSNPN, CDR2 SVGIG (reference sequence). V was trimmed by 0 bases and J by 11 bases, leaving 10 bases between them. CDR3 DNA sequence: TGTGCCTGGAGTGTACTTGGTGGGAAACTGTTTTTT. Its translation is CAWSVLGGKLFF.

This clonotype was observed at least ten times. This chain joins TRBV7-8 and TRBJ1-2; the D gene is possibly TRBD1 (5 bases). This CDR3 region has 15 residues. Per germline, CDR1 SGHVS and CDR2 FQNEAQ. Deletions cut 2 bases from V and 2 bases from J, with 12 bases between. The CDR3 nucleotides read TGTGCCAGCAGCTTAATGCCAGGGATCAACTATGGCTACACCTTC. Its protein is CASSLMPGINYGYTF.

The rearrangement uses TRBV28 and TRBJ2-7, with D hard to call. V was clipped by 4 bases and J by 7 bases, with 8 bases between them. The CDR3 consists of 11 residues. Germline V gene sequence: CDR1 MDHEN, CDR2 SYDVKM. Written as DNA, the CDR3 is TGTGCCAGCAGTTCCCCGATTGAGCAGTACTTC. It is translated as CASSSPIEQYF.

At least ten counts were recorded for this clonotype. The chain carries TRBV5-1 and TRBJ2-7; weak D call: TRBD1 (6 bases). CDR3 length: 14 amino acids. Germline loops: CDR1 SGHRS, CDR2 YFSETQ. V lost 2 bases and J lost 4, with 13 bases in between. CDR3 residues: CASSFNYRDYEQYF. CDR3 coding DNA: TGCGCCAGCAGCTTCAATTACAGGGATTACGAGCAGTACTTC.

The rearrangement joins TRBV28 to TRBJ2-1, with 8 positions matching TRBD1. The CDR3 runs to 12 residues. The germline V gene encodes CDR1 MDHEN and CDR2 SYDVKM. V lost 8 bases, J lost 10 bases, and 7 bases stayed unmatched. The CDR3 sequence is CASQTGAGEQFF. The DNA of the CDR3 is TGTGCCAGCCAGACAGGGGCCGGGGAGCAGTTCTTC.

The chain has TRBV20-1 and TRBJ2-1; TRBD1 aligns across 8 bases. This CDR3 has 14 amino acids. Germline V gene data show CDR1 as DFQATT and CDR2 as SNEGSKA (reference sequence). V was pared by 1 base and J by 6 bases, with 5 bases of the junction left unmatched. CDR3 amino acids: CSARVITGGNEQFF. The CDR3 bases are TGCAGTGCTAGAGTTATCACAGGGGGCAATGAGCAGTTCTTC.

This clonotype was found many times. This rearrangement joins TRBV4-1 to TRBJ2-5, with D hard to call. This CDR3 contains 13 residues. Germline lookup yields CDR1 MGHRA and CDR2 YSYEKL. V gave up 8 bases and J gave up 2 bases, with 12 bases separating them. The CDR3 DNA is TGCGCCAGCGCCAGAGCTGTACAAGAGACCCAGTACTTC. Translating gives CASARAVQETQYF.

There are a few counts of this clonotype. The rearrangement links TRBV29-1 to TRBJ2-5; 7 nucleotides align to TRBD1. There are 15 residues in the CDR3. J was trimmed by 5 bases and V by 4 bases; bases with no gene match: 13. CDR1 is SQVTM and CDR2 is ANQGSEA in the germline V gene. The CDR3 nucleotides are TGCAGCGTTGTCCCCGACAGGGTCCCAGGGGAGACCCAGTACTTC. Protein product: CSVVPDRVPGETQYF.

This clonotype was counted at least ten times. The rearrangement joins TRBV28 to TRBJ1-2, with no clear D. Trimming left V 8 bases short and J 4 bases short, with 17 bases between. From germline, CDR1 is MDHEN and CDR2 SYDVKM. The CDR3 consists of 14 residues. This CDR3 reads CASADPELFYGYTF. CDR3 in DNA: TGTGCCAGCGCTGACCCCGAGCTGTTCTATGGCTACACCTTC.

The V and J genes are TRBV27 and TRBJ1-1, with D possibly matching TRBD1 (5 bases). V was clipped by 4 bases and J by 5 bases, with 14 bases between them. The CDR3 spans 14 residues. The germline CDR1 and CDR2 sequences are MNHEY and SMNVEV (reference sequence). The CDR3 is CASSWMPRGTEAFF. The CDR3 nucleotides read TGTGCCAGCAGTTGGATGCCGCGGGGGACTGAAGCTTTCTTT.

Turning to this clonotype: Being one base from a much bigger clone, this may be a read error. The chain employs TRBV7-6 and TRBJ1-3; unclear D gene. The V end was cut by 7 bases, the J end by 0 bases, with 10 bases between. The germline gives CDR1 SGHVS, CDR2 FNYEAQ. There are 14 residues in the CDR3. CDR3 loop: CASIPGDSGNTIYF. CDR3 DNA: TGTGCCAGCATCCCTGGGGACTCTGGAAACACCATATATTTT.

This clonotype has just a few counts. J is TRBJ1-5 and V is TRBV20-1; D gene ambiguous. The germline gives CDR1 DFQATT, CDR2 SNEGSKA (reference sequence). With 3 bases removed from V and 0 bases from J, the gap between germline ends came to 12 bases. This CDR3 contains 15 residues. CDR3 in DNA: TGCAGTGCTAGGCCCAGAGTAAATAGCAATCAGCCCCAGCATTTT. It specifies CSARPRVNSNQPQHF.

This chain uses TRBV7-9 with TRBJ2-7; D assignment may be TRBD1 or TRBD2 (5 bases each). The CDR3 is made up of 13 amino acids. Germline loops: CDR1 SEHNR, CDR2 FQNEAQ (reference sequence). V was clipped by 5 bases and J by 9 bases, with 17 bases between them. The CDR3 DNA reads TGTGCCAGCAGCCTGGGACGGTACGAGCGGCAGTACTTC. Translated, it gives CASSLGRYERQYF.

This clonotype occurred a few times. V and J are TRBV7-2 and TRBJ2-2; 7 nucleotides match TRBD2. This CDR3 spans 13 amino acids. Germline V lookup: CDR1 SGHTA, CDR2 FQGNSA. Germline trimming cut 5 bases from V and 6 bases from J; bases unmatched to any gene: 3. This CDR3 reads CASSAGRAGELFF. The DNA for the CDR3 is TGTGCCAGCAGCGCGGGGAGGGCCGGGGAGCTGTTTTTT.

CDR3 protein: CASSPPGLANTGELFF. The DNA of the CDR3 is TGTGCCAGCAGCCCACCGGGGCTAGCGAACACCGGGGAGCTGTTTTTT. The V and J genes are TRBV11-2 and TRBJ2-2, with D perhaps matching TRBD1 or TRBD2 (5 bases each). With 5 bases removed from V and 0 bases from J, the gap between germline ends came to 13 bases. This CDR3 spans 16 amino acids. Germline CDR1 and CDR2: SGHAT and FQNNGV.

This clonotype was recorded at least ten times. Compared with germline, one end of the junction differs, possibly owing to a read error. The V gene is TRBV20-1, the J gene TRBJ2-7; 9 bases align to TRBD2. This CDR3 is built from 16 residues. Germline CDR1 DFQATT, CDR2 SNEGSKA (reference sequence). The CDR3 nucleotides are TGCAGTGCTAGAGCCCTGGGGCTAGCGGGACCTTACGGGCAGTACTTC. It specifies CSARALGLAGPYGQYF.

CDR3 nucleotides: TGCGCCAGCAGCTTGGAAGACATGAACACTGAAGCTTTCTTT. Translation gives CASSLEDMNTEAFF. This chain links TRBV5-1 with TRBJ1-1; D not resolved. The CDR3 is 14 amino acids. Trimming pared 0 bases from V and 0 bases from J, leaving 6 bases between. CDR1 is SGHRS, CDR2 YFSETQ, per germline.

On this clonotype: One end of the junction fails to match germline, which may point to a read error. The chain combines TRBV28 with TRBJ1-2; a possible D gene is TRBD1 (5 bases). Germline CDR1 and CDR2: MDHEN and SYDVKM. This CDR3 has 8 residues. CDR3 sequence reads: CASTRGVF. For the CDR3, the DNA is TGTGCCAGCACCCGAGGGGTCTTC.

The V call is TRBV24-1, the J call TRBJ2-7; TRBD2 matches at 7 bases. V was pared by 9 bases and J by 5 bases, with 9 bases of the junction left unmatched. This CDR3 is 13 amino acids long. Germline V gene sequence: CDR1 KGHDR, CDR2 SFDVKD. The CDR3 region is CATAGRERNEQYF. Here the CDR3 DNA reads TGTGCCACCGCTGGGCGGGAGAGAAACGAGCAGTACTTC.

This clonotype was found many times. The J gene is TRBJ2-7, the V gene TRBV6-5; D is possibly TRBD1 (5 bases). The CDR3 has 12 amino acids. V was pared by 6 bases and J by 3 bases, with 9 bases between. Germline CDR1 is MNHEY and CDR2 is SVGAGI. CDR3 amino acids: CASRRQFYEQYF. DNA for the CDR3: TGTGCCAGCAGGCGACAGTTCTACGAGCAGTACTTC.